The rows below give T cell receptor beta chains drawn from one sample of a study of shared clonotypes between healthy human individuals. The data were produced by immunoSEQ multiplex PCR, yet TCRdb's version contains in-frame clones alone and is incomplete. The sample contains 2,500,000 or so clones, 93% of which appear only once. Sequencing used naive CD4+ T cells from PBMCs. The receptors stem from a man between 18 and 35 years old in good health. Some clones in this sample may be carry-over from other donors' samples. CDR3s include the opening cysteine and the closing phenylalanine or tryptophan. A D gene is named only where the DNA matches it firmly. Clone size appears in some rows only: once, few, many, or a class for an expanded clone.

v_call	d_call	clone_size	j_call	cdr3_aa	cdr3_nt
TRBV5-4	TRBD2	-	TRBJ2-3	CASSWGGGTDTQYF	TGTGCCAGCAGCTGGGGAGGGGGCACAGATACGCAGTATTTT
TRBV27	-	-	TRBJ1-5	CASSSGGSQPQHF	TGTGCCAGCAGTTCGGGTGGGAGTCAGCCCCAGCATTTT
TRBV7-3	-	-	TRBJ2-1	CASSLPGANEQFF	TGTGCCAGCAGCCTTCCGGGAGCCAATGAGCAGTTCTTC
TRBV7-2	-	-	TRBJ1-2	CASSDRYRYSNYGYTF	TGTGCCAGCAGCGATAGGTACCGCTACTCTAACTATGGCTACACCTTC
TRBV7-8	-	-	TRBJ1-5	CASSLTGARGNQPQHF	TGTGCCAGCAGCTTAACGGGGGCTCGAGGCAATCAGCCCCAGCATTTT
TRBV14	TRBD2	-	TRBJ2-1	CASSPLHEGLAFYNEQFF	TGTGCCAGCAGCCCTTTACATGAGGGACTAGCTTTCTACAATGAGCAGTTCTTC
TRBV18	TRBD1	-	TRBJ1-1	CASSDRVGNTEAFF	TGTGCCAGTTCCGACAGGGTTGGGAACACTGAAGCTTTCTTT
TRBV6-6	-	-	TRBJ2-2	CASSYSGAAGELFF	TGTGCCAGCAGTTACTCGGGGGCCGCCGGGGAGCTGTTTTTT
TRBV6-5	-	-	TRBJ1-1	CASVGGGATEAFF	TGTGCCAGCGTTGGCGGCGGGGCTACTGAAGCTTTCTTT
TRBV27	-	-	TRBJ2-1	CASSSQVGIWEGGQFF	TGTGCCAGCAGCTCTCAAGTGGGTATTTGGGAAGGAGGGCAGTTCTTC
TRBV7-2	TRBD1	-	TRBJ1-4	CASSPGGREKLFF	TGTGCCAGCAGCCCAGGGGGCAGGGAAAAACTGTTTTTT
TRBV4-1	-	-	TRBJ1-5	CASSQDIGRERGGGQPQHF	TGCGCCAGCAGCCAAGATATCGGCAGGGAAAGGGGTGGGGGACAGCCCCAGCATTTT
TRBV19	TRBD2	-	TRBJ2-7	CASSSLGTTLSYEQYF	TGTGCCAGTAGTTCCCTCGGGACTACCCTCTCCTACGAGCAGTACTTC
TRBV4-1	-	-	TRBJ2-3	CASSQPGEKNTQYF	TGCGCCAGCAGCCAACCTGGGGAAAAAAATACGCAGTATTTT
TRBV18	TRBD1	-	TRBJ2-1	CASSPRDRGHNEQFF	TGTGCCAGCTCACCACGGGACAGGGGGCACAATGAGCAGTTCTTC
TRBV28	-	-	TRBJ2-7	CASSLQGRGTYEQYF	TGTGCCAGCAGTCTACAGGGTCGAGGAACCTACGAGCAGTACTTC
TRBV6-1	TRBD1	-	TRBJ1-2	CASSAQDRASGYTF	TGTGCCAGCAGTGCCCAGGACAGGGCGTCGGGCTACACCTTC
TRBV6-6	TRBD2	-	TRBJ2-7	CASSYSWTSGYEQYF	TGTGCCAGCAGTTACTCATGGACTAGCGGCTACGAGCAGTACTTC
TRBV30	TRBD1	-	TRBJ1-1	CASGQGPEAFF	TGTGCCTCGGGACAGGGGCCTGAAGCTTTCTTT
TRBV28	TRBD1	-	TRBJ1-4	CASSSGGSNEKLFF	TGTGCCAGCAGTTCAGGGGGATCCAATGAAAAACTGTTTTTT
TRBV5-1	-	-	TRBJ2-4	CASTPGEAKNIQYF	TGCGCCAGCACCCCCGGTGAGGCCAAAAACATTCAGTACTTC
TRBV10-3	-	-	TRBJ2-1	CAISESYGRRTPSYNEQFF	TGTGCCATCAGTGAGTCATACGGTCGGAGGACCCCCTCCTACAATGAGCAGTTCTTC
TRBV18	TRBD1	-	TRBJ2-5	CASSPLQGAVVETQYF	TGTGCCAGCTCACCCCTACAGGGGGCGGTAGTTGAGACCCAGTACTTC
TRBV5-1	-	-	TRBJ2-7	CASSLNIDEQYF	TGCGCCAGCAGCCTAAACATCGACGAGCAGTACTTC
TRBV18	-	-	TRBJ1-1	CASSPLWNRNTEAFF	TGTGCCAGCTCACCTTTGTGGAACAGGAACACTGAAGCTTTCTTT
TRBV5-1	-	-	TRBJ2-3	CASSFVWMGRIDTQYF	TGCGCCAGCAGCTTCGTTTGGATGGGTCGGATAGATACGCAGTATTTT
TRBV6-1	-	-	TRBJ1-1	CASSEGTLGRTEAFF	TGTGCCAGCAGTGAAGGGACGTTGGGGAGAACTGAAGCTTTCTTT
TRBV19	-	few	TRBJ1-1	CASSMVGTEAFF	TGTGCCAGTAGTATGGTGGGGACTGAAGCTTTCTTT
TRBV27	-	-	TRBJ1-4	CASSSTSGLPATNEKLFF	TGTGCCAGCAGTTCGACCTCAGGATTGCCCGCAACTAATGAAAAACTGTTTTTT
TRBV28	-	-	TRBJ1-1	CASSSPGVYTEAFF	TGTGCCAGCAGTTCCCCAGGGGTTTACACTGAAGCTTTCTTT
TRBV19	-	-	TRBJ2-3	CASSRDPSGTDTQYF	TGTGCCAGTAGTAGAGACCCCTCCGGAACAGATACGCAGTATTTT
TRBV28	TRBD2	once	TRBJ2-1	CASSLTSGSSYNEQFF	TGTGCCAGCAGTTTGACTAGCGGGAGCTCCTACAATGAGCAGTTCTTC
TRBV7-2	TRBD2	-	TRBJ2-1	CASSPGLAGNEQFF	TGTGCCAGCAGCCCTGGACTAGCGGGAAATGAGCAGTTCTTC
TRBV25-1	-	-	TRBJ2-1	CASSEYGGGPSSYNEQFF	TGTGCCAGCAGTGAATATGGAGGGGGACCAAGCTCCTACAATGAGCAGTTCTTC
TRBV27	-	-	TRBJ1-5	CASSSREGWLSNQPQHF	TGTGCCAGCAGTTCACGAGAGGGGTGGTTAAGCAATCAGCCCCAGCATTTT
TRBV5-1	TRBD1	-	TRBJ1-2	CASSFLQGEGGYTF	TGCGCCAGCAGCTTTCTACAGGGGGAGGGTGGCTACACCTTC
TRBV27	-	-	TRBJ2-2	CASSYRGANTGELFF	TGTGCCAGCAGTTACCGGGGAGCGAACACCGGGGAGCTGTTTTTT
TRBV27	-	-	TRBJ1-2	CASSSLGTGGYTF	TGTGCCAGCAGTTCGCTCGGGACGGGAGGCTACACCTTC
TRBV5-1	TRBD2	-	TRBJ2-5	CASSDTSGDQETQYF	TGCGCCAGCAGCGATACTAGCGGGGATCAAGAGACCCAGTACTTC
TRBV6-5	-	once	TRBJ1-5	CASSPDPNQPQHF	TGTGCCAGCAGTCCGGACCCCAATCAGCCCCAGCATTTT
TRBV9	-	-	TRBJ1-1	CASSTGLGGPEAFF	TGTGCCAGCAGCACCGGACTGGGGGGTCCTGAAGCTTTCTTT
TRBV6-6	-	-	TRBJ1-5	CASSYSRGGQASQHF	TGTGCCAGCAGTTACAGTCGTGGGGGGCAAGCATCCCAGCATTTT
TRBV5-1	-	-	TRBJ2-7	CASSHGQYEQYF	TGCGCCAGCAGCCACGGACAGTACGAGCAGTACTTC
TRBV27	TRBD2	once	TRBJ2-7	CASRLAGGGYEQYF	TGTGCCAGCAGGCTGGCGGGGGGTGGCTACGAGCAGTACTTC
TRBV9	TRBD2	-	TRBJ2-1	CASSVSGSSYNEQFF	TGTGCCAGCAGCGTCAGCGGGAGCTCCTACAATGAGCAGTTCTTC